This T cell receptor (beta chain) comes out of a study of technical replicates of blood from a few donors. CDR1 is SGHVS and CDR2 is FNYEAQ in the germline V gene. The CDR3 spans 12 residues. V gave up 4 bases and J gave up 4 bases, with 7 bases separating them. Produced via immunoSEQ multiplex PCR; TCRdb's table is partial and in-frame only. The table includes approximately 16,000 clones, about 89% detected once. The sequence was obtained from a human donor in good health. The source material was PBMCs. The chain is built from TRBV7-6 and TRBJ1-2; D remains ambiguous. Here the CDR3 DNA reads TGTGCCAGCAGCTCGACGGGCTATGGCTACACCTTC. Encoded protein: CASSSTGYGYTF.